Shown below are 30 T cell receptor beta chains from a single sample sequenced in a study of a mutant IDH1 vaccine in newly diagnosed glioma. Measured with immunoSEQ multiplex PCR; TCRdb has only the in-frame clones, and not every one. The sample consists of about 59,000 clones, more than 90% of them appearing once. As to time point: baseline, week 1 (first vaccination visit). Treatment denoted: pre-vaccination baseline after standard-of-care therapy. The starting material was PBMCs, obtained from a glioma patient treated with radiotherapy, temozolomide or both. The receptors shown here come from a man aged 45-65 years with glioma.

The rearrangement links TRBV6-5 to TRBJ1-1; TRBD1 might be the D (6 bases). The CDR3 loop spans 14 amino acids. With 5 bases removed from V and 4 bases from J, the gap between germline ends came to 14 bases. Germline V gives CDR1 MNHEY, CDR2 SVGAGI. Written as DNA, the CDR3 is TGTGCCAGCAGTGACCTGGGGGCCCTCACTGAAGCTTTCTTT. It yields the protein CASSDLGALTEAFF.

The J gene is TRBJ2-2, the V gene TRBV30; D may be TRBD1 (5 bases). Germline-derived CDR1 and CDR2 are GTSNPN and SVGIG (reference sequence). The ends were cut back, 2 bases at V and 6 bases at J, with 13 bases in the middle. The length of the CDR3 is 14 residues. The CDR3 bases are TGTGCCTGGAGTAAAGGGGTAATTTCCGGGGAGCTGTTTTTT. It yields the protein CAWSKGVISGELFF.

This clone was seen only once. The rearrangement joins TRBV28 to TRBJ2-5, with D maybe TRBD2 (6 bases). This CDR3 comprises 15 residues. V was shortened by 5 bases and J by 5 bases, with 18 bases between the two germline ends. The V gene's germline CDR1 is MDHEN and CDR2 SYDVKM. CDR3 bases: TGTGCCAGCAGTCCAACTAGCCCCCGAAGCGAGACCCAGTACTTC. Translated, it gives CASSPTSPRSETQYF.

Written as DNA, the CDR3 is TGCGCCAGCAGCCAACTACCGGCTAACAATCAGCCCCAGCATTTT. Its protein is CASSQLPANNQPQHF. V usage is TRBV4-1 and J usage is TRBJ1-5; D unclear. From germline, CDR1 is MGHRA and CDR2 YSYEKL. This CDR3 is built from 15 residues. V was pared by 2 bases and J by 3 bases, with 11 bases between.

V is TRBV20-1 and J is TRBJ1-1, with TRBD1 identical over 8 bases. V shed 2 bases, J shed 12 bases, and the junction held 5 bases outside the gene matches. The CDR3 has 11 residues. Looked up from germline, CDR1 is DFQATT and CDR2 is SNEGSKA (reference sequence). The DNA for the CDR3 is TGCAGTGCTAGACCCGACAGGGGATCTTTCTTT. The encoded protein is CSARPDRGSFF.

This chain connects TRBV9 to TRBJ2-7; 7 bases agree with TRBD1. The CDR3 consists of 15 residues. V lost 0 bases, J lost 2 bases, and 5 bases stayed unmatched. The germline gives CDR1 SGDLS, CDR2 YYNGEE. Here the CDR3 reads CASSVEGGPTYEQYF. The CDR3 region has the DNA TGTGCCAGCAGCGTAGAAGGGGGCCCCACCTACGAGCAGTACTTC.

The CDR3 DNA follows: TGTGCCAGCTCACTAACGGGGGTCCTGAACACTGAAGCTTTCTTT. It yields the protein CASSLTGVLNTEAFF. This chain joins TRBV18 and TRBJ1-1; tentative D call: TRBD1 (5 bases). Germline CDR1 is KGHSH and CDR2 is LQKENI. Trimming cost V 4 bases and J 0 bases, with 12 bases left between them. CDR3 length equals 15 residues.

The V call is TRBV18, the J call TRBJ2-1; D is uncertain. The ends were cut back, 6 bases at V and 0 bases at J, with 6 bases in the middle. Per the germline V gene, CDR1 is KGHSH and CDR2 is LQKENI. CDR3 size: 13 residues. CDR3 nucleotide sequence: TGTGCCAGCTCGCCAAGCTCCTACAATGAGCAGTTCTTC. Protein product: CASSPSSYNEQFF.

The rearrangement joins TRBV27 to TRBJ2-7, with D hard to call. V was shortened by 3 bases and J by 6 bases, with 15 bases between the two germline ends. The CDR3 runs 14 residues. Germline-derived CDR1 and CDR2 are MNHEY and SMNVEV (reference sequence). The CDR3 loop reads CASSFSGYTSEQYF. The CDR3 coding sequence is TGTGCCAGCAGTTTCTCCGGGTATACAAGCGAGCAGTACTTC.

The CDR3 bases are TGTGCCAGCAGCGTAGGGCTCGGGTCCCAAGAGACCCAGTACTTC. It encodes CASSVGLGSQETQYF. The rearrangement joins TRBV9 to TRBJ2-5, with D hard to call. The CDR3 runs to 15 residues. The V gene's germline CDR1 is SGDLS and CDR2 YYNGEE. V was shortened by 0 bases and J by 1 base, with 10 bases between the two germline ends.

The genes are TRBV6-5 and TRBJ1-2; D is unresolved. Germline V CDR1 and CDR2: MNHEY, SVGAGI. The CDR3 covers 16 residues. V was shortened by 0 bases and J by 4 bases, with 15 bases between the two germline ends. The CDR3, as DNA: TGTGCCAGCAGTTACTCGATTGAGGGATGGCCCTATGGCTACACCTTC. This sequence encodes CASSYSIEGWPYGYTF.

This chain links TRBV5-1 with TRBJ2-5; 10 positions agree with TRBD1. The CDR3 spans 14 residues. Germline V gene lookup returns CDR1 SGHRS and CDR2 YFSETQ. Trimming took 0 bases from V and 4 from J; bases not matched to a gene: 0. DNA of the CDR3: TGCGCCAGCAGCTTGGGGGACAGGGGAGAGACCCAGTACTTC. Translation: CASSLGDRGETQYF.

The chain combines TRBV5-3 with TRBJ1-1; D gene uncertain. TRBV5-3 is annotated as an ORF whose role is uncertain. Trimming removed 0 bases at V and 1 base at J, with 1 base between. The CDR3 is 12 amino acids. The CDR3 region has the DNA TGTGCCAGAAGCTTGGGGAACACTGAAGCTTTCTTT. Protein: CARSLGNTEAFF.

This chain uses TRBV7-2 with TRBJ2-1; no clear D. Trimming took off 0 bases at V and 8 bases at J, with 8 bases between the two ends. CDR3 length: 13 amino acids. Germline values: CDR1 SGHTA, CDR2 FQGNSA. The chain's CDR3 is CASSLANRDEQFF. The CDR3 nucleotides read TGTGCCAGCAGCTTAGCGAACCGCGATGAGCAGTTCTTC. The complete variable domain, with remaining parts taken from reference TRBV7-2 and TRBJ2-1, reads GAGVSQSPSNKVTEKGKDVELRCDPISGHTALYWYRQSLGQGLEFLIYFQGNSAPDKSGLPSDRFSAERTGGSVSTLTIQRTQQEDSAVYLCASSLANRDEQFFGPGTRLTVL.

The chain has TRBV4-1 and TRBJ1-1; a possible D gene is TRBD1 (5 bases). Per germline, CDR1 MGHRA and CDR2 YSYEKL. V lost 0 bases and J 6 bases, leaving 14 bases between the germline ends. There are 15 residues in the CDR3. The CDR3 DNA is TGCGCCAGCAGCCAAGACCGGGGACTTAGGCCTGAAGCTTTCTTT. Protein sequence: CASSQDRGLRPEAFF.

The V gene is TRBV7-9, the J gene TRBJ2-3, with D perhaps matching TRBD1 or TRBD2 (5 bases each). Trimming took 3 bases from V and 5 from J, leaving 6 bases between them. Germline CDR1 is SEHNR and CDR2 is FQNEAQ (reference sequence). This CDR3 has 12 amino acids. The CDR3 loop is CASSLGVDTQYF. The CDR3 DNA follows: TGTGCCAGCAGCTTGGGGGTAGATACGCAGTATTTT.

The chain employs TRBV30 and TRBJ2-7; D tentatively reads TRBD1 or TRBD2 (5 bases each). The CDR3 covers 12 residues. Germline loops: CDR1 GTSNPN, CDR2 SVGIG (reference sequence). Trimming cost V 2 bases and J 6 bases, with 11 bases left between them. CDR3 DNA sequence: TGTGCCTGGAGTAGATCTGGGGGCGAGCAGTACTTC. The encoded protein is CAWSRSGGEQYF.

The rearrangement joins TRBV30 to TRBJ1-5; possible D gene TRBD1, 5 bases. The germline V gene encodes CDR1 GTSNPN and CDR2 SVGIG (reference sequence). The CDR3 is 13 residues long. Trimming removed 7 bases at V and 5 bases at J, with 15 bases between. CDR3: CAFSGGTYQPQHF. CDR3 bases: TGTGCCTTTTCCGGGGGAACCTATCAGCCCCAGCATTTT.

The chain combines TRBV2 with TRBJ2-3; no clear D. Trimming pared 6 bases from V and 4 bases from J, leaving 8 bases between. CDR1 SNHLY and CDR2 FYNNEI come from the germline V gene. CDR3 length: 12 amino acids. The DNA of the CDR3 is TGTGCCAGCAGCCGGGTTTCAGATACGCAGTATTTT. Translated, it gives CASSRVSDTQYF. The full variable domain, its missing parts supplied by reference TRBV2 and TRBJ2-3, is EPEVTQTPSHQVTQMGQEVILRCVPISNHLYFYWYRQILGQKVEFLVSFYNNEISEKSEIFDDQFSVERPDGSNFTLKIRSTKLEDSAMYFCASSRVSDTQYFGPGTRLTVL.

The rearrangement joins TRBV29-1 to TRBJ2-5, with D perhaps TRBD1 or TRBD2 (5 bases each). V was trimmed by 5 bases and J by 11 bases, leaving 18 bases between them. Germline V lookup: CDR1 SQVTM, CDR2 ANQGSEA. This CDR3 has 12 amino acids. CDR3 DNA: TGCAGCGTTCCTGGCCGAGGGGTCAAGCAGTACTTC. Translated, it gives CSVPGRGVKQYF. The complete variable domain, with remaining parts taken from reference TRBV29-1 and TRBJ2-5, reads SAVISQKPSRDICQRGTSLTIQCQVDSQVTMMFWYRQQPGQSLTLIATANQGSEATYESGFVIDKFPISRPNLTFSTLTVSNMSPEDSSIYLCSVPGRGVKQYFGPGTRLLVL.

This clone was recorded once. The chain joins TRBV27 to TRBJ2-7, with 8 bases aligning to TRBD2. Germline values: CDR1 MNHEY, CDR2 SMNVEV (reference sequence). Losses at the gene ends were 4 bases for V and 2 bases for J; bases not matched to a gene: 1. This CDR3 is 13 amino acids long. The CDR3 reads CASSSGGAYEQYF. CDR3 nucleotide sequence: TGTGCCAGCAGTTCGGGGGGGGCCTACGAGCAGTACTTC.

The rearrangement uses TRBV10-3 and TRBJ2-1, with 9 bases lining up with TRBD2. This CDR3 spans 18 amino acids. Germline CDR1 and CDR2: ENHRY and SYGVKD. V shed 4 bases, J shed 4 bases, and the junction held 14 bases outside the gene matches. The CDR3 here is CAISGGTSRTLRYNEQFF. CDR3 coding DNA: TGTGCCATCAGTGGAGGGACTAGCCGCACACTCCGGTACAATGAGCAGTTCTTC.

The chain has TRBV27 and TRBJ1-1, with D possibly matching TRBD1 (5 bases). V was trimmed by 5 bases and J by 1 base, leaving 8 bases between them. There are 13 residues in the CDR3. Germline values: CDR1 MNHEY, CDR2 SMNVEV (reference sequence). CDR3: CASSVQGNTEAFF. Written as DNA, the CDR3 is TGTGCCAGCAGTGTCCAGGGGAACACTGAAGCTTTCTTT.

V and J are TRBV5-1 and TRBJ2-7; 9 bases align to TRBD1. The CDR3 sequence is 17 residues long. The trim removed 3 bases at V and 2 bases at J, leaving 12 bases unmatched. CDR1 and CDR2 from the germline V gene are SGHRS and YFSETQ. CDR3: CASSWGTGSTGTYEQYF. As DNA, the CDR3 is TGCGCCAGCAGCTGGGGGACAGGGAGTACAGGGACCTACGAGCAGTACTTC. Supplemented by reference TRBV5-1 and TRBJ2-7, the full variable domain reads KAGVTQTPRYLIKTRGQQVTLSCSPISGHRSVSWYQQTPGQGLQFLFEYFSETQRNKGNFPGRFSGRQFSNSRSEMNVSTLELGDSALYLCASSWGTGSTGTYEQYFGPGTRLTVT.

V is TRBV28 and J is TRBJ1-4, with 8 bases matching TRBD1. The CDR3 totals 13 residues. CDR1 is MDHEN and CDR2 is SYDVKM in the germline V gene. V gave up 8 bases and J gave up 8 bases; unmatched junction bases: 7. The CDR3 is CASPRDRQEKLFF. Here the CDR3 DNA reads TGTGCCAGCCCCCGGGACAGGCAAGAAAAACTGTTTTTT. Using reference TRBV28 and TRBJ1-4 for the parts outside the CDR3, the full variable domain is DVKVTQSSRYLVKRTGEKVFLECVQDMDHENMFWYRQDPGLGLRLIYFSYDVKMKEKGDIPEGYSVSREKKERFSLILESASTNQTSMYLCASPRDRQEKLFFGSGTQLSVL.

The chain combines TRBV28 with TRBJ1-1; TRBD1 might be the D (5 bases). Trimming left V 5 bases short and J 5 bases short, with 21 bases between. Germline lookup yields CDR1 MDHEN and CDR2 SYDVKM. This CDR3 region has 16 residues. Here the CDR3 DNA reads TGTGCCAGCAGTGGGGGTAGTTTGCGAGGAAGAACTGAAGCTTTCTTT. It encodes CASSGGSLRGRTEAFF.

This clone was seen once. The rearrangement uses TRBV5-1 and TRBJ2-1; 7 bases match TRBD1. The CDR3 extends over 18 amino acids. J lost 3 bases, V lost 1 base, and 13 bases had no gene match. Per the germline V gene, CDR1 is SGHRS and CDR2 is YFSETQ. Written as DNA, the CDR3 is TGCGCCAGCAGCTTGCTCCCAACCCGGGACAGTAACTACAATGAGCAGTTCTTC. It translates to CASSLLPTRDSNYNEQFF.

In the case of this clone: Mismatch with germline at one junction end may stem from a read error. The CDR3 loop reads CASSLRSGTDINYGYTF. The DNA of the CDR3 is TGTGCTAGCAGCCTTAGATCCGGGACAGATATTAACTATGGCTACACCTTC. The J gene is TRBJ1-2, the V gene TRBV7-7; 7 nucleotides align to TRBD1. CDR1 and CDR2 (germline): SSHAT, FNYEAQ (reference sequence). The CDR3 runs to 17 residues.

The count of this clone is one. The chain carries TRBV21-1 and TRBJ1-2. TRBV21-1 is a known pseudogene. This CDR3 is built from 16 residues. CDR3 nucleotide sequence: TGTGCCAGCAGCAAAGTGGAAAGGAGGGTAGGACATGGCTACACCTTC. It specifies CASSKVERRVGHGYTF.

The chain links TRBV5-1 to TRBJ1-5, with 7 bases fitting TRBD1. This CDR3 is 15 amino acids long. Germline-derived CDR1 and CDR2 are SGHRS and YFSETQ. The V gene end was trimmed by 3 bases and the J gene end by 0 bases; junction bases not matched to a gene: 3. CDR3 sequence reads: CASSSTGDSNQPQHF. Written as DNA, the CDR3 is TGCGCCAGCAGCTCCACAGGGGATAGCAATCAGCCCCAGCATTTT.